These T cell receptor beta chains were read from a single sample in a study of regulatory T cells in long-lasting Graves disease. TCRdb independently ran MiXCR on the multiplex PCR reads; one entry per CDR3 protein. The sample shows approximately 350,000 distinct CDR3 sequences, 12% of them seen only once. These same records also appear under a second study, on T cells in Graves' hyperthyroidism and ophthalmopathy.

Sequencing used peripheral blood mononuclear cells (PBMCs), obtained at new diagnosis, from a patient treated with antithyroid drugs. Receptors were obtained from a woman younger than 35 with Graves disease. CDR3s include the opening cysteine and the closing phenylalanine or tryptophan. The D gene is left open where the match is weak. Clone size is not always given. Where it is, it says once, few, many or a class for expanded clones.

size	V	J	D	DNA	CDR3
NA	TRBV6-1	TRBJ2-3	NA	TGTGCCAGCAGTGAAGCGCTTGTCCAGAAGGGTAGGACAGATACGCAGTATTTT	CASSEALVQKGRTDTQYF
many	TRBV29-1	TRBJ2-7	NA	TGCAGCGGGTGGGGGGACAGCTCCGAGCAGTACTTC	CSGWGDSSEQYF
many	TRBV7-8	TRBJ2-7	NA	TGTGCCAGCAGCTTAGGGCTAGCATCCTACGAGCAGTACTTC	CASSLGLASYEQYF
many	TRBV15	TRBJ2-1	TRBD2	TGTGCCACCAGTCCGACCCCTGCGGGAGGGCCTCGGTTCTTC	CATSPTPAGGPRFF
few	TRBV4-3	TRBJ2-2	NA	TGCGCCAGCAGCCAAAGTAGAGGGGGAGGCGCGTACTCGAACACCGGGGAGCTGTTTTTT	CASSQSRGGGAYSNTGELFF
few	TRBV6-1	TRBJ1-1	TRBD1	TGTGCCAGCAGTGGCGGGACAGGGGGCGAAGCTTTCTTT	CASSGGTGGEAFF
many	TRBV29-1	TRBJ2-1	TRBD1	TGCAGCGGGAGAAAACGGCCCGGGACAGGTTTTTACAATGAGCAGTTCTTC	CSGRKRPGTGFYNEQFF
many	TRBV12-3/TRBV12-4	TRBJ1-1	NA	TGTGCCAGCAGTTTTTTTGGGGGGAGGGCTGAAGCTTTCTTT	CASSFFGGRAEAFF
many	TRBV2	TRBJ2-1	NA	TGTGCCAGCAGTGAAGACCCGAACGGGAATGAGCAGTTCTTC	CASSEDPNGNEQFF
many	TRBV13	TRBJ1-1	TRBD1	TGTGCCAGCAGCCCCACGGGGACAGGGGGCACTGAAGCTTTCTTT	CASSPTGTGGTEAFF
few	TRBV27	TRBJ2-5	NA	TGTGCCAGCAGTAACGGGTTGGCGGGAGAGACCCAGTACTTC	CASSNGLAGETQYF
many	TRBV11-2	TRBJ2-7	NA	TGTGCCAGCAGCTTAGGACTAGACTACGAGCAGTACTTC	CASSLGLDYEQYF
many	TRBV6-2/TRBV6-3	TRBJ1-1	NA	TGTGCCAGCATATCACCGGAAGGGAACACTGAAGCTTTCTTT	CASISPEGNTEAFF
many	TRBV5-1	TRBJ2-2	NA	TGCGCCAGCAGCTTGCGAGGGAGTGGCACCGGGGAGCTGTTTTTT	CASSLRGSGTGELFF
NA	TRBV4-1	TRBJ1-6	NA	TGCGCCAGCAGCCAAGTATCCGGGACCCTCATTGGGTCACCCCTCCACTTT	CASSQVSGTLIGSPLHF
many	TRBV6-2/TRBV6-3	TRBJ2-2	TRBD2	TGTGCCAGCAGTTACGTAGCGGGGCTCACCGGGGAGCTGTTTTTT	CASSYVAGLTGELFF
many	TRBV24-1	TRBJ2-3	NA	TGTGCCACCAGTGATTTTTCTAAGAGCGGGCAGAGCACAGATACGCAGTATTTT	CATSDFSKSGQSTDTQYF
NA	TRBV4-1	TRBJ1-4	NA	TGCGCCAGCAGCCATGGCGAAACGTCGATGAATGAAAAACTGTTTTTT	CASSHGETSMNEKLFF
few	TRBV30	TRBJ2-1	NA	TGTGCCTGGAGCAACCCCAGAGGACTTCACATACAATACAATGAGCAGTTCTTC	CAWSNPRGLHIQYNEQFF
many	TRBV7-2	TRBJ1-2	TRBD1	TGTGCCAGCAGCTTAGTTGCACAGCCCGGGACAGGGGACGGCTACACCTTC	CASSLVAQPGTGDGYTF
NA	TRBV18	TRBJ2-1	NA	TGTGCCAGCTCACCCATCCACAGGGTTCGCAATGAGCAGTTCTTC	CASSPIHRVRNEQFF
many	TRBV19	TRBJ2-5	NA	TGTGCCAGTAGTCCATCTCGAGTCAGGGCAGAGACCCAGTACTTC	CASSPSRVRAETQYF
NA	TRBV5-6	TRBJ2-6	NA	TGTGCCAGCAGCTCCTCCCCGGGGTTGGCTGGGGCCAACGTCCTGGCTTTC	CASSSSPGLAGANVLAF
many	TRBV7-2	TRBJ2-5	TRBD2	TGTGCCAGCAGCCCATCTAGCGGGATGAGAGGGGAGACCCAGTACTTC	CASSPSSGMRGETQYF
many	TRBV10-3	TRBJ1-4	NA	TGTGCCATCAGTCTTCACCAAGGCGCCAGTGAAAAACTGTTTTTT	CAISLHQGASEKLFF